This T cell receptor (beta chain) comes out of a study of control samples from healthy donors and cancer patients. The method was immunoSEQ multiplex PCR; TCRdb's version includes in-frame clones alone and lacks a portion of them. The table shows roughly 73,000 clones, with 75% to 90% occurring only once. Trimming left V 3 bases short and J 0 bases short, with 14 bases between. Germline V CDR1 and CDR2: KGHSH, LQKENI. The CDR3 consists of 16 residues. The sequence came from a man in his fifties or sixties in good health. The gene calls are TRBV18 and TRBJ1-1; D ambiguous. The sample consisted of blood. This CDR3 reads CASSPMIVRMNTEAFF. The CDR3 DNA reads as TGTGCCAGCTCACCTATGATCGTCAGGATGAACACTGAAGCTTTCTTT.